One T cell receptor (beta chain) is described in this entry. Trimming removed 6 bases from V and 0 bases from J, with 12 bases in between. The CDR3 extends over 14 amino acids. Germline assignment: CDR1 MNHEY and CDR2 SVGAGI. Generated by immunoSEQ multiplex PCR, the TCRdb table keeps only in-frame clones and is missing some. The table shows about 140,000 clones, with 88% occurring only once. These data come from a study of blood T cell repertoires in COVID-19. The TCR comes from a human donor with COVID-19, enrolled during active disease. The donor label of this sample is uncertain. The gene calls are TRBV6-5 and TRBJ2-7; TRBD2 is a possible D gene (5 bases). The sequencing input was peripheral blood. Here the CDR3 reads CASRLPGYSYEQYF. CDR3 DNA sequence: TGTGCCAGCAGGTTGCCGGGGTACTCCTACGAGCAGTACTTC.